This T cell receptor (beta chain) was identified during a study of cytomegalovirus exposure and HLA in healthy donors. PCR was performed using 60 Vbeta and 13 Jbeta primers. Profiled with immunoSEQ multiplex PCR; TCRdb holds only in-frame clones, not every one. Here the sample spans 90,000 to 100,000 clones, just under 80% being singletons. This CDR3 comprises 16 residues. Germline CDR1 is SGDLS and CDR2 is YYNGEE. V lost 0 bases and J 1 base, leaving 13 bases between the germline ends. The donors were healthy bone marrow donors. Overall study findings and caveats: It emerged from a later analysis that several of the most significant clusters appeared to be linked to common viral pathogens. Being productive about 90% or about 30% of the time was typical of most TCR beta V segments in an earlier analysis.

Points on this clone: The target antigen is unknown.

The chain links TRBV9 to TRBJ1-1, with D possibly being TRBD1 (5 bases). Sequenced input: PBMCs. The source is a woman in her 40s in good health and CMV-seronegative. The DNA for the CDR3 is TGTGCCAGCAGCGTAGAGGTGGACATACGGAACACTGAAGCTTTCTTT. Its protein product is CASSVEVDIRNTEAFF.